Given below is one T cell receptor beta chain in context. The sample is drawn from a study of OX40 agonist ivuxolimab in advanced cancers. Here immunoSEQ multiplex PCR was the method, and the copy in TCRdb shows in-frame clones only, minus some. In the table there are 60,000 to 80,000 clones, about nine tenths of which are singletons. The TCR comes from an adult with an advanced solid tumor such as melanoma, head and neck, liver or kidney cancer. This material consisted of CD4+ or CD8+ T cells sorted from blood, taken in a trial of the OX40 agonist ivuxolimab.

This CDR3 is CAISESGGGAEAFF. For the CDR3, the DNA is TGTGCCATCAGTGAGTCCGGGGGGGGAGCTGAAGCTTTCTTT. The gene calls are TRBV10-3 and TRBJ1-1; a possible D gene is TRBD1 (5 bases). V lost 0 bases and J 6 bases, leaving 11 bases between the germline ends. The CDR3 consists of 14 residues. Germline CDR1 reads ENHRY; CDR2 reads SYGVKD.